The next 27 T cell receptor beta chains were all read from a single sample in a study of T cell repertoires in cytomegalovirus infection. TCRdb redid the calling of the reads with MiXCR, one entry per CDR3 protein. The sample shows 450,000 to 550,000 distinct CDR3 sequences, approximately 15% of them seen only once. Input material: CD8+ T cells from PBMCs. These TCRs come from a human donor in good health (CMV status not recorded). Some clones in this sample may be carry-over from other donors' samples.

This clonotype was seen at least ten times. The chain couples TRBV7-2 to TRBJ2-6; D is uncertain. Germline V lookup: CDR1 SGHTA, CDR2 FQGNSA. Trimming took 4 bases from V and 4 from J, leaving 8 bases between them. There are 14 residues in the CDR3. The CDR3 loop is CASSSRTGANVLTF. CDR3 DNA: TGTGCCAGCAGCTCCCGTACCGGGGCCAACGTCCTGACTTTC.

In this sample, this clonotype turned up a few times. This chain joins TRBV12-3 or TRBV12-4 and TRBJ2-2; 11 bases agree with TRBD2. The CDR3 has 18 residues. With V trimmed by 1 base and J by 7 bases, 11 bases remained unmatched. The CDR3 nucleotides are TGTGCCAGCAGTTTAGGGAGTAGCGGGAGGGCCTATGGCGGGGAGCTGTTTTTT. This translates into CASSLGSSGRAYGGELFF.

This rearrangement joins TRBV29-1 to TRBJ2-1; D is undetermined. The CDR3 length is 14 residues. Germline CDR1 reads SQVTM; CDR2 reads ANQGSEA. V shed 2 bases and J shed 2 bases, with 10 bases lying between them. The CDR3 spells CSVEKGLAYNEQFF. The CDR3 nucleotides read TGCAGCGTTGAAAAAGGGCTGGCCTACAATGAGCAGTTCTTC.

This clonotype was detected ten times or more. This chain joins TRBV11-2 and TRBJ2-1; 10 nucleotides line up with TRBD1. CDR3 length equals 15 residues. With V trimmed by 6 bases and J by 4 bases, 6 bases remained unmatched. Germline CDR1 SGHAT, CDR2 FQNNGV. CDR3 nucleotides: TGTGCCAGCAGGACAGGGGGCTTCATGTACAATGAGCAGTTCTTC. This encodes CASRTGGFMYNEQFF.

In its sample, this clonotype was seen a few times. The V gene is TRBV10-3, the J gene TRBJ2-7; D is possibly TRBD2 (6 bases). V was shortened by 9 bases and J by 4 bases, with 16 bases between the two germline ends. Germline V lookup: CDR1 ENHRY, CDR2 SYGVKD. This CDR3 is built from 13 residues. CDR3 region: CAIGDPEGYEQYF. CDR3 nucleotides: TGTGCCATTGGAGACCCGGAGGGGTACGAGCAGTACTTC.

CDR3 nucleotides: TGTGCCAGCAGCGTAGGTCAGGGGCCTAACTATGGCTACACCTTC. The encoded protein is CASSVGQGPNYGYTF. The rearrangement uses TRBV9 and TRBJ1-2; weak D call: TRBD1 (6 bases). Per germline, CDR1 SGDLS and CDR2 YYNGEE. CDR3 length equals 15 residues. Trimming took 0 bases from V and 0 from J, leaving 9 bases between them.

This clonotype was counted many times. This sequence joins TRBV28 and TRBJ2-1, with D hard to call. The CDR3 spans 15 residues. Germline CDR1 is MDHEN and CDR2 is SYDVKM. The V end was cut by 4 bases, the J end by 0 bases, with 10 bases between. CDR3 sequence (DNA): TGTGCCAGCAGTTATGCCTACAGCTCCTACAATGAGCAGTTCTTC. This encodes CASSYAYSSYNEQFF.

This clonotype was counted at least ten times. The rearrangement joins TRBV5-5 to TRBJ2-3; D unclear. This CDR3 contains 13 residues. Germline V CDR1 and CDR2: SGHKS, YYEKEE (reference sequence). Trimming cost V 4 bases and J 6 bases, with 12 bases left between them. The CDR3 loop is CASSPPADDTQYF. CDR3 DNA sequence: TGTGCCAGCAGCCCCCCGGCGGATGATACGCAGTATTTT.

This clonotype was seen repeatedly, ten times or more. The rearrangement links TRBV27 to TRBJ1-4, with D perhaps TRBD1 (5 bases). CDR3 length equals 14 residues. The V gene's germline CDR1 is MNHEY and CDR2 SMNVEV (reference sequence). V was clipped by 1 base and J by 8 bases, with 11 bases between them. The CDR3 is CASSLFQGWEKLFF. CDR3 bases: TGTGCCAGCAGTTTATTCCAGGGTTGGGAAAAACTGTTTTTT.

A few counts support this clonotype. The chain is built from TRBV29-1 and TRBJ2-4, with 8 bases that match TRBD1. The trim removed 4 bases at V and 3 bases at J, leaving 8 bases unmatched. The CDR3 covers 15 residues. Per the germline V gene, CDR1 is SQVTM and CDR2 is ANQGSEA. The CDR3 DNA is TGCAGCGTTGTCGGACAGGGATGGGTCAAAAACATTCAGTACTTC. This codes for CSVVGQGWVKNIQYF.

In this sample, this clonotype turned up a few times. Without the conserved terminal phenylalanine or tryptophan, this CDR3 likely stems from a read error. V usage is TRBV5-4 and J usage is TRBJ2-7; D is undetermined. Germline V lookup: CDR1 SGHNT, CDR2 YYREEE (reference sequence). Trimming took off 4 bases at V and 0 bases at J, with 17 bases between the two ends. The CDR3 has 16 residues. CDR3 region: CASSHGGFLSSYEQYL. The CDR3 nucleotides read TGTGCCAGCAGCCATGGCGGCTTCCTCAGCTCCTACGAGCAGTACTTA.

In the case of this clonotype: One base away lies a much larger clone, so this may be a sequencing read error. This rearrangement joins TRBV14 to TRBJ1-1, with 9 bases that match TRBD1. CDR1 is SGHDN, CDR2 FVKESK, per germline. The CDR3 runs to 14 residues. Here the CDR3 DNA reads TGTGCCAGCAGCGACAGGGGGATGAACACTGATGCTTTCTTT. The encoded protein is CASSDRGMNTDAFF.

This clonotype was seen a few times. The V gene is TRBV4-2, the J gene TRBJ1-2, with D possibly matching TRBD1 (6 bases). The CDR3 has 15 amino acids. The germline V gene encodes CDR1 LGHNA and CDR2 YNFKEQ. Between the trimmed V and J ends, which lost 0 bases and 6 bases, there was a span of 14 bases. CDR3 residues: CASSQERRDIDGYTF. The CDR3 DNA sequence: TGTGCCAGCAGCCAAGAACGGCGGGACATTGATGGCTACACCTTC.

This clonotype was observed once. The V call is TRBV20-1, the J call TRBJ2-1; the match to TRBD1 covers 8 bases. Germline assignment: CDR1 DFQATT and CDR2 SNEGSKA (reference sequence). The length of the CDR3 is 15 residues. The ends lost 6 bases at V and 3 bases at J; junction bases unmatched: 10. CDR3 DNA: TGCAGTGCCAGGGGGCGAGTTCGTCACTACAATGAGCAGTTCTTC. Translation gives CSARGRVRHYNEQFF.

This clonotype has a count of ten or more. The chain links TRBV25-1 to TRBJ1-1; a weak D match, TRBD1 (6 bases). This CDR3 spans 15 amino acids. V was clipped by 3 bases and J by 4 bases, with 15 bases between them. Germline V gene data show CDR1 as MGHDK and CDR2 as SYGVNS. DNA of the CDR3: TGTGCCAGCAGTGATTTATACAGGGAGGGCACTGAAGCTTTCTTT. It encodes CASSDLYREGTEAFF.

This clonotype showed up many times. V is TRBV28 and J is TRBJ1-5; D gene uncertain. The CDR3 length is 14 residues. CDR1 is MDHEN, CDR2 SYDVKM, per germline. The germline V and J ends were trimmed by 3 bases and 3 bases, with 9 bases remaining between them. The CDR3, as DNA: TGTGCCAGCAGTTTGGCAGTTTACAATCAGCCCCAGCATTTT. Residues: CASSLAVYNQPQHF.

This clonotype was seen ten or more times. This chain connects TRBV7-9 to TRBJ2-1, with TRBD2 as a possible D gene (5 bases). V shed 1 base and J shed 7 bases, with 11 bases lying between them. The CDR3 spans 14 residues. The germline V gene encodes CDR1 SEHNR and CDR2 FQNEAQ (reference sequence). Written as DNA, the CDR3 is TGTGCCAGCAGCTTAGACAGTCGACTAAATGAGCAGTTCTTC. Its protein is CASSLDSRLNEQFF.

This clonotype occurred many times. This rearrangement joins TRBV4-1 to TRBJ2-7; 7 positions agree with TRBD2. Germline V gives CDR1 MGHRA, CDR2 YSYEKL. The CDR3 loop spans 18 amino acids. V was clipped by 4 bases and J by 3 bases; unmatched bases: 18. This CDR3 is CASSPMTVSGTIGYEQYF. CDR3 sequence (DNA): TGCGCCAGCAGCCCGATGACCGTATCCGGGACTATTGGCTACGAGCAGTACTTC.

This clonotype was recorded a few times. The V and J genes are TRBV28 and TRBJ2-1, with 9 bases lining up with TRBD2. Trimming took 7 bases from V and 7 from J; bases not matched to a gene: 11. This CDR3 contains 15 residues. CDR1 is MDHEN and CDR2 is SYDVKM in the germline V gene. The CDR3 DNA reads as TGTGCCAGCAATTTCGGTAGCGGGAGATGGAATGAGCAGTTCTTC. Translated: CASNFGSGRWNEQFF.

This clonotype was seen a few times. The chain couples TRBV7-9 to TRBJ2-1; 12 nucleotides line up with TRBD2. Trimming cost V 2 bases and J 4 bases; bases outside gene matches: 3. This CDR3 has 16 amino acids. From germline, CDR1 is SEHNR and CDR2 FQNEAQ (reference sequence). The CDR3 sequence: CASSLRTSGKYNEQFF. DNA for the CDR3: TGTGCCAGCAGCTTAAGGACTAGCGGGAAATACAATGAGCAGTTCTTC.

In this sample, this clonotype turned up many times. This chain links TRBV28 with TRBJ2-1; D perhaps matches TRBD2 (6 bases). V was trimmed by 2 bases and J by 4 bases, leaving 15 bases between them. This CDR3 is 16 amino acids long. Germline-derived CDR1 and CDR2 are MDHEN and SYDVKM. For the CDR3, the DNA is TGTGCCAGCAGTTTAGGAGGGCCTTACACTTACAATGAGCAGTTCTTC. Translating gives CASSLGGPYTYNEQFF.

The chain recombines TRBV5-1 with TRBJ2-1; 8 bases align to TRBD1. The V and J ends lost 4 bases and 4 bases, in that order; junction bases with no gene match: 13. Per the germline V gene, CDR1 is SGHRS and CDR2 is YFSETQ. The CDR3 has 17 residues. The DNA of the CDR3 is TGCGCCAGCAGCCCCTGGACAGGGCCTAGCGTATACAATGAGCAGTTCTTC. This encodes CASSPWTGPSVYNEQFF.

This clonotype has at least ten counts. The chain recombines TRBV27 with TRBJ2-2; D remains ambiguous. Between the trimmed V and J ends, which lost 3 bases and 7 bases, there was a span of 18 bases. CDR1 and CDR2 (germline): MNHEY, SMNVEV (reference sequence). The CDR3 spans 16 residues. This chain's CDR3 is CASSFYRAPTRGELFF. CDR3 DNA sequence: TGTGCCAGCAGTTTCTACCGGGCTCCAACGCGCGGGGAGCTGTTTTTT.

With respect to this clonotype: Just one base apart from a much larger clone, this may be a read error. The chain joins TRBV10-3 to TRBJ1-3; D is uncertain. From germline, CDR1 is ENHRY and CDR2 SYGVKD. CDR3 size: 11 residues. DNA for the CDR3: TGTGCCATCAAACAGTCAAACACCAAATATTTT. This sequence encodes CAIKQSNTKYF.

This clonotype was observed a few times. The V call is TRBV24-1, the J call TRBJ2-2; D is uncertain. Germline V gene data show CDR1 as KGHDR and CDR2 as SFDVKD. The germline V and J ends were trimmed by 0 bases and 3 bases, with 1 base remaining between them. CDR3 size: 13 residues. CDR3 region: CATSDLDTGELFF. As DNA, the CDR3 is TGTGCCACCAGTGATTTGGACACCGGGGAGCTGTTTTTT.

Concerning this clonotype: An end of the junction does not agree with germline; a read error may underlie this. The chain employs TRBV28 and TRBJ2-3; 12 bases are a match to TRBD2. CDR3 length: 17 amino acids. The V gene's germline CDR1 is MDHEN and CDR2 SYDVKM. The CDR3 sequence is CARSSRLAGANTDTPYF. CDR3 DNA sequence: TGTGCCAGAAGTTCCCGACTAGCGGGAGCAAACACAGATACGCCGTATTTT.

The J gene is TRBJ2-7, the V gene TRBV24-1; 9 bases fit TRBD2. The CDR3 runs 19 residues. V dropped 2 bases and J dropped 7; count of bases not matched to a gene: 20. The germline CDR1 and CDR2 sequences are KGHDR and SFDVKD. CDR3 sequence (DNA): TGTGCCACCAGTGATTGGCCTTCGGTAGCGGGAGAAGGATGGGGGGAGCAGTACTTC. Its protein product is CATSDWPSVAGEGWGEQYF.